Listed below are T cell receptor beta chains from one sample, sequenced in a study of glioma-infiltrating T cells. TCRdb redid the calling of the multiplex PCR reads with MiXCR, one entry per CDR3 protein. This table has roughly 200,000 distinct CDR3 sequences, about 46% appearing once. The sequencing sample was made of glioma tissue, nonneoplastic brain tissue, or PBMCs (not recorded which). These receptors came from a human donor with low-grade glioma or glioblastoma, undergoing nonglioma brain surgery, or in good health (not recorded which). The CDR3 runs from the conserved cysteine through the conserved F or W. D genes are given only for firm matches. Where a row states a size, it is once, few, many or the class of an expanded clone; other rows omit it.

TRBJ2-3,TRBD1,TRBV5-1,NA,CASSPGTGSGDTQYF,TGCGCCAGCAGCCCCGGGACAGGGTCAGGAGATACGCAGTATTTT
TRBJ2-5,NA,TRBV12-3/TRBV12-4,few,CASSGHLRYQETQYF,TGTGCCAGCAGCGGACACTTACGGTACCAAGAGACCCAGTACTTC
TRBJ2-7,NA,TRBV10-3,many,CAVNRDSAYEQYF,TGTGCCGTAAACCGGGACTCAGCCTACGAGCAGTACTTC
TRBJ2-3,TRBD2,TRBV28,many,CATSPSGWREFQYF,TGTGCCACCAGCCCGTCGGGGTGGCGGGAGTTTCAGTATTTT
TRBJ2-5,NA,TRBV5-1,NA,CASSLGPGKQETQYF,TGCGCCAGCAGCTTGGGGCCAGGGAAACAAGAGACCCAGTACTTC
TRBJ1-5,NA,TRBV7-9,NA,CDSSSHSNQRQHF,TGTGACAGCAGCTCACATAGCAATCAGCGCCAGCATTTT
TRBJ1-1,NA,TRBV7-3,many,CASSLSRATEAFF,TGTGCCAGCAGCTTAAGCAGGGCCACTGAAGCTTTCTTT
TRBJ2-4,NA,TRBV18,few,CASSSQGIQYF,TGTGCCAGCTCGTCCCAGGGGATTCAGTACTTC
TRBJ2-3,NA,TRBV19,NA,CASSIKGPGDTQYF,TGTGCCAGTAGTATAAAGGGCCCGGGGGATACGCAGTATTTT
TRBJ2-5,TRBD2,TRBV20-1,many,CSAGRLAGAGQETQYF,TGCAGTGCTGGAAGACTAGCGGGAGCAGGGCAAGAGACCCAGTACTTC
TRBJ1-2,NA,TRBV28,many,CASTPRLLNYGYTF,TGTGCCAGCACCCCCCGTCTTCTTAACTATGGCTACACCTTC
TRBJ2-5,NA,TRBV4-1,NA,CASSLARARSLQETQYF,TGCGCCAGCAGCCTAGCCCGAGCAAGGTCCCTCCAAGAGACCCAGTACTTC
TRBJ2-7,NA,TRBV10-2,NA,CASSEVPYEQYF,TGCGCCAGCAGTGAGGTTCCCTACGAGCAGTACTTC
TRBJ1-5,TRBD1,TRBV28,NA,CAIRGTEHQPQHF,TGTGCCATCAGGGGGACGGAGCATCAGCCCCAGCATTTT
TRBJ1-3,NA,TRBV14,many,CASSQVGNTIYF,TGTGCCAGCAGCCAAGTTGGAAACACCATATATTTT
TRBJ1-1,NA,TRBV3-1,many,CASSQVNLNTEAFF,TGTGCCAGCAGCCAAGTGAATCTGAACACTGAAGCTTTCTTT
TRBJ1-3,NA,TRBV19,NA,CASSNSVDSGNTIYF,TGTGCCAGTAGCAACTCCGTGGACTCTGGAAACACCATATATTTT
TRBJ2-2,NA,TRBV3-1,few,CASSQDTTTGELFF,TGTGCCAGCAGCCAAGATACAACTACCGGGGAGCTGTTTTTT
TRBJ2-7,TRBD1,TRBV6-2/TRBV6-3,NA,CASERTGVSYEQYF,TGTGCCAGCGAGCGGACAGGGGTATCCTACGAGCAGTACTTC
TRBJ1-5,NA,TRBV28,NA,CASSQAGRSDQPQHF,TGTGCCAGCAGTCAGGCAGGGAGAAGTGATCAGCCCCAGCATTTT
TRBJ2-1,TRBD2,TRBV12-3/TRBV12-4,NA,CASSFEGLVRSGNEQFF,TGTGCCAGCAGTTTCGAAGGACTAGTAAGGTCGGGGAATGAGCAGTTCTTC
TRBJ2-5,NA,TRBV20-1,NA,CSAIFLSQETQYF,TGCAGTGCTATTTTTCTATCGCAGGAGACCCAGTACTTC
TRBJ2-7,NA,TRBV7-2,NA,CASSLAGAYGQYF,TGTGCCAGCAGCTTAGCGGGGGCATACGGGCAGTACTTC
TRBJ1-5,NA,TRBV15,many,CATSRGFNDQPQHF,TGTGCCACCAGCAGAGGGTTCAACGACCAGCCCCAGCATTTT
TRBJ2-7,TRBD2,TRBV20-1,many,CSAKNRRTSSYEQYF,TGCAGTGCTAAAAACCGAAGGACTAGCTCCTACGAGCAGTACTTC
TRBJ2-1,TRBD2,TRBV28,many,CASYSTSGYNEQFF,TGTGCCAGCTACTCGACTAGCGGTTACAATGAGCAGTTCTTC
TRBJ1-2,TRBD1,TRBV10-3,many,CAISLEQGGYGYTF,TGTGCCATCAGTCTGGAACAGGGGGGCTATGGCTACACCTTC
TRBJ1-1,TRBD1,TRBV20-1,NA,CSAIGQGMLKTEALF,TGCAGTGCTATAGGACAGGGGATGTTGAAAACTGAAGCTCTCTTT
TRBJ2-5,TRBD1,TRBV27,few,CASSPPGQGATGPQYF,TGTGCCAGCAGTCCCCCGGGACAGGGGGCCACGGGGCCCCAGTACTTC
TRBJ1-2,NA,TRBV27,NA,CASGTPYVYTF,TGTGCCAGCGGTACACCCTATGTCTACACCTTC
TRBJ2-1,TRBD1,TRBV7-2,many,CASSPGGIEQFF,TGTGCCAGCAGCCCAGGGGGAATTGAGCAGTTCTTC
TRBJ1-4,NA,TRBV4-1,NA,CASIHVGEKLFF,TGCGCCAGCATCCACGTGGGAGAAAAACTGTTTTTT
TRBJ2-1,NA,TRBV19,NA,CASTPFQPGNDPSYNEQFF,TGTGCCAGTACCCCATTCCAACCGGGAAACGATCCCAGCTACAATGAGCAGTTCTTC
TRBJ2-7,NA,TRBV6-2/TRBV6-3,NA,CASSLSGGHRSYEQYF,TGTGCCAGCAGCTTATCCGGAGGCCACCGCTCCTACGAGCAGTACTTC